These 21 T cell receptor beta chains were all obtained from the same sample, sequenced in a study of T cell changes during pregnancy in multiple sclerosis. Clones were read by immunoSEQ multiplex PCR, and TCRdb kept only the in-frame ones, dropping some. Among 49,000 or so clones listed, 80% to 95% were seen once. The source was peripheral blood, collected in the third trimester of pregnancy. These receptors all come from a female donor with multiple sclerosis, enrolled in a pregnancy study.

The gene calls are TRBV7-9 and TRBJ2-1, with 8 bases that match TRBD2. With 1 base clipped from V and 6 bases from J, the junction kept 8 bases outside the gene matches. CDR1 and CDR2 (germline): SEHNR, FQNEAQ (reference sequence). CDR3 length: 16 residues. The CDR3 region is CASSLVRSGSLNEQFF. The CDR3 DNA reads TGTGCCAGCAGCTTAGTGCGCAGCGGGAGTCTCAATGAGCAGTTCTTC. Complete variable domain (other parts from reference TRBV7-9 and TRBJ2-1): DTGVSQNPRHKITKRGQNVTFRCDPISEHNRLYWYRQTLGQGPEFLTYFQNEAQLEKSRLLSDRFSAERPKGSFSTLEIQRTEQGDSAMYLCASSLVRSGSLNEQFFGPGTRLTVL.

This chain links TRBV30 with TRBJ2-1; the match to TRBD2 covers 11 bases. The CDR3 has 19 amino acids. V lost 4 bases to trimming and J lost 6 bases; unmatched junction nucleotides: 20. Germline V gives CDR1 GTSNPN, CDR2 SVGIG (reference sequence). The CDR3 DNA follows: TGTGCCTGGACGCCGAACATAGGTAGCGGGAGGGCCCTTCGCAATGAGCAGTTCTTC. Amino acid sequence: CAWTPNIGSGRALRNEQFF.

The V and J genes are TRBV5-6 and TRBJ2-6, with TRBD1 identical over 8 bases. This CDR3 is 18 amino acids long. Germline CDR1 and CDR2: SGHDT and YYEEEE. The V and J ends lost 4 bases and 0 bases, in that order; junction bases with no gene match: 9. This CDR3 reads CASSTGTGLNSGANVLTF. The CDR3 DNA is TGTGCCAGCAGCACAGGGACAGGACTAAACTCTGGGGCCAACGTCCTGACTTTC. Based on the CDR3 plus reference TRBV5-6 and TRBJ2-6, the full variable domain is DAGVTQSPTHLIKTRGQQVTLRCSPKSGHDTVSWYQQALGQGPQFIFQYYEEEERQRGNFPDRFSGHQFPNYSSELNVNALLLGDSALYLCASSTGTGLNSGANVLTFGAGSRLTVL.

The chain combines TRBV28 with TRBJ2-1; tentatively, D is TRBD1 (5 bases). The CDR3 has 14 residues. The V end was cut by 7 bases, the J end by 4 bases, with 14 bases between. Germline V gene lookup returns CDR1 MDHEN and CDR2 SYDVKM. The CDR3 region has the DNA TGTGCCAGCAATTTGGCAGGGAAGTACAATGAGCAGTTCTTC. Translation gives CASNLAGKYNEQFF.

The chain employs TRBV27 and TRBJ2-3; 7 bases align to TRBD2. Germline CDR1 and CDR2: MNHEY and SMNVEV (reference sequence). This CDR3 has 15 residues. J gave up 5 bases and V 2 bases, and 7 bases lay outside the gene matches. DNA of the CDR3: TGTGCCAGCAGTTTACTAGCGGCTATCAAAGATACGCAGTATTTT. Translating gives CASSLLAAIKDTQYF.

The sample holds a few counts of this clone. The chain joins TRBV5-6 to TRBJ1-2; 7 positions match TRBD1. Germline values: CDR1 SGHDT, CDR2 YYEEEE. This CDR3 has 14 amino acids. V lost 3 bases and J lost 4; bases outside the gene matches: 6. This CDR3 is CASSSYRGAYGYTF. CDR3 sequence (DNA): TGTGCCAGCAGCTCATACAGGGGTGCCTATGGCTACACCTTC.

The rearrangement uses TRBV27 and TRBJ1-2; weak D call: TRBD1 (5 bases). Germline assignment: CDR1 MNHEY and CDR2 SMNVEV (reference sequence). The CDR3 covers 15 residues. The V and J ends lost 0 bases and 3 bases respectively, with 11 bases between them. DNA of the CDR3: TGTGCCAGCAGTTTATCGGGGGGTAAGGACTATGGCTACACCTTC. Its translation is CASSLSGGKDYGYTF.

The rearrangement links TRBV7-2 to TRBJ2-7; 8 bases agree with TRBD2. The CDR3 totals 15 residues. V trimming: 4 bases; J trimming: 12 bases; junction bases outside the gene matches: 17. CDR1 SGHTA and CDR2 FQGNSA come from the germline V gene. CDR3 region: CASSSSAGTSSYRYF. The DNA for the CDR3 is TGTGCCAGCAGCTCATCCGCCGGGACTAGTTCTTATCGGTACTTC.

The chain uses TRBV7-2 and TRBJ1-1; D remains ambiguous. The CDR3 sequence is 14 residues long. The germline V gene encodes CDR1 SGHTA and CDR2 FQGNSA. The V gene lost 7 bases and the J gene lost 0 bases, with 12 bases spanning the gap. The CDR3 is CASNSQSLNTEAFF. The DNA of the CDR3 is TGTGCCAGCAATAGCCAGTCACTGAACACTGAAGCTTTCTTT.

The chain uses TRBV4-1 and TRBJ1-1, with a possible D match to TRBD1 (6 bases). This CDR3 region has 14 residues. Trimming left V 0 bases short and J 5 bases short, with 10 bases between. CDR1 and CDR2 (germline): MGHRA, YSYEKL. The CDR3 spells CASSQDRGWTEAFF. For the CDR3, the DNA is TGCGCCAGCAGCCAAGACAGGGGATGGACTGAAGCTTTCTTT.

The gene calls are TRBV27 and TRBJ1-1; tentative D call: TRBD1 (5 bases). Trimming removed 1 base from V and 4 bases from J, with 16 bases in between. Germline V gives CDR1 MNHEY, CDR2 SMNVEV (reference sequence). This CDR3 comprises 16 residues. The CDR3 loop reads CASSLLSPPQATEAFF. CDR3 DNA: TGTGCCAGCAGTTTATTAAGCCCCCCACAGGCCACTGAAGCTTTCTTT.

V gene TRBV27 combines with J gene TRBJ2-3; 9 bases map to TRBD1. CDR3 length: 14 amino acids. Germline CDR1 MNHEY, CDR2 SMNVEV (reference sequence). V shed 8 bases and J 3 bases; nucleotides not matched to a gene: 6. The CDR3 sequence is CASGKQGATDTQYF. CDR3 nucleotide sequence: TGTGCCAGCGGGAAACAGGGGGCAACAGATACGCAGTATTTT.

The chain employs TRBV6-1 and TRBJ2-1; 9 bases agree with TRBD2. The CDR3 runs to 16 residues. Germline V lookup: CDR1 MNHNS, CDR2 SASEGT. V shed 1 base and J 3 bases; nucleotides not matched to a gene: 4. DNA of the CDR3: TGTGCCAGCAGTGAAGAGGTTAGCGGGAGCTACAATGAGCAGTTCTTC. Protein: CASSEEVSGSYNEQFF.

The CDR3 sequence is CASSAGHEEQYF. CDR3 DNA sequence: TGTGCCAGTAGTGCCGGACACGAGGAGCAGTACTTC. This chain links TRBV19 with TRBJ2-7, with D perhaps TRBD1 (5 bases). Trimming stripped 5 bases from V and 7 bases from J, with 12 bases between. Germline V gene data show CDR1 as LNHDA and CDR2 as SQIVND (reference sequence). The CDR3 consists of 12 residues.

Here the CDR3 reads CASSPGTSGTQYF. CDR3 sequence (DNA): TGTGCCAGCAGCCCCGGGACTTCTGGGACCCAGTACTTC. The chain combines TRBV11-3 with TRBJ2-5, with D possibly TRBD2 on 6 matching bases. V lost 5 bases and J 7 bases, leaving 14 bases between the germline ends. Germline assignment: CDR1 SGHNT and CDR2 YENEEA. This CDR3 is 13 amino acids long.

This chain joins TRBV11-3 and TRBJ2-1; perhaps TRBD1 as D (6 bases). This CDR3 has 16 residues. In germline, CDR1 is SGHNT, CDR2 YENEEA. With 6 bases removed from V and 8 bases from J, the gap between germline ends came to 23 bases. The CDR3 sequence: CASSRTSRDNDDEQFF. DNA of the CDR3: TGTGCCAGCAGTCGAACAAGCCGGGACAACGACGATGAGCAGTTCTTC.

The V gene is TRBV13, the J gene TRBJ2-1, with a tentative D call TRBD2 (5 bases). The CDR3 contains 17 residues. Germline CDR1 and CDR2: PRHDT and FYEKMQ (reference sequence). V lost 2 bases and J 0 bases, leaving 14 bases between the germline ends. CDR3: CASSLFPAVSSYNEQFF. The CDR3 DNA sequence: TGTGCCAGCAGCTTATTCCCAGCGGTTAGCTCCTACAATGAGCAGTTCTTC.

The V and J genes are TRBV19 and TRBJ2-5; D is undetermined. The V end was cut by 6 bases, the J end by 2 bases, with 13 bases between. The CDR3 consists of 14 residues. Germline assignment: CDR1 LNHDA and CDR2 SQIVND (reference sequence). The chain's CDR3 is CASSLVGRQETQYF. Written as DNA, the CDR3 is TGTGCCAGTAGCCTGGTGGGCAGACAAGAGACCCAGTACTTC.

The CDR3 protein is CASSRGPGANVLTF. In DNA form, the CDR3 reads TGTGCCAGTTCGAGGGGGCCCGGGGCCAACGTCCTGACTTTC. This chain joins TRBV19 and TRBJ2-6, with TRBD1 matching 7 bases. V gave up 8 bases and J gave up 4 bases; unmatched junction bases: 5. This CDR3 comprises 14 residues. Germline V lookup: CDR1 LNHDA, CDR2 SQIVND (reference sequence).

The V call is TRBV13, the J call TRBJ2-1, with 8 bases lining up with TRBD2. CDR3 length: 14 residues. The V gene end was trimmed by 3 bases and the J gene end by 12 bases; junction bases not matched to a gene: 10. Germline V gene sequence: CDR1 PRHDT, CDR2 FYEKMQ (reference sequence). This CDR3 reads CASSLSSGDPGQFF. CDR3 DNA: TGTGCCAGCAGCTTGAGTAGCGGGGACCCAGGGCAGTTCTTC.

The J gene is TRBJ2-6, the V gene TRBV5-5, with D tentatively TRBD1 (6 bases). V gave up 4 bases and J gave up 2 bases, with 10 bases separating them. The length of the CDR3 is 15 residues. The germline gives CDR1 SGHKS, CDR2 YYEKEE (reference sequence). This chain's CDR3 is CASSRQGTGANVLTF. CDR3 coding DNA: TGTGCCAGCAGCCGCCAGGGGACTGGGGCCAACGTCCTGACTTTC.